The 28 T cell receptor beta chains below were found in one sample sequenced in a study of T cell repertoires in cytomegalovirus infection. Each CDR3 protein gets one entry after TCRdb re-called the reads with MiXCR. The data hold approximately 100,000 distinct CDR3 sequences, with around 28% observed a single time. No antigen has been identified for these receptors. Here the sequenced sample was CD8+ T cells from cultured PBMCs, taken from culture after CMV antigen stimulation. The receptors here all came from a human donor in good health (CMV status not recorded). Some clones in this sample may be carry-over from other donors' samples.

This clonotype was counted many times. This sequence joins TRBV5-4 and TRBJ2-1; D unresolved. The V end lost 2 bases, the J end lost 4 bases, and 4 bases lay between the germline ends. This CDR3 contains 12 residues. The germline V gene encodes CDR1 SGHNT and CDR2 YYREEE (reference sequence). The CDR3 is CASSFGYNEQFF. The CDR3 nucleotides read TGTGCCAGCAGCTTTGGTTACAATGAGCAGTTCTTC.

At least ten counts were recorded for this clonotype. The DNA for the CDR3 is TGTGCCAGCAGCTTGGGGACAGGGGGCAACTACGAGCAGTACTTC. Its translation: CASSLGTGGNYEQYF. This rearrangement joins TRBV7-6 to TRBJ2-7; 12 nucleotides agree with TRBD1. Germline V gene lookup returns CDR1 SGHVS and CDR2 FNYEAQ. V was pared by 3 bases and J by 3 bases, with 3 bases of the junction left unmatched. The CDR3 totals 15 residues.

This clonotype was recorded many times. The chain carries TRBV12-3 or TRBV12-4 and TRBJ2-7; D is unclear. V was shortened by 1 base and J by 6 bases, with 10 bases between the two germline ends. The CDR3 is 13 residues long. The CDR3 sequence: CASSLGRTAEQYF. For the CDR3, the DNA is TGTGCCAGCAGTTTAGGTCGGACGGCCGAGCAGTACTTC.

This clonotype was seen more than once but under ten times. The genes are TRBV27 and TRBJ2-7; 7 bases fit TRBD1. CDR3 length: 15 residues. CDR1 is MNHEY, CDR2 SMNVEV, per germline (reference sequence). The V and J ends lost 5 bases and 5 bases, in that order; junction bases with no gene match: 12. The CDR3 loop is CASSGQDVPLDEQYF. CDR3 nucleotides: TGTGCCAGCAGTGGACAGGACGTTCCTCTCGACGAGCAGTACTTC.

This chain joins TRBV13 and TRBJ1-1; D unclear. The CDR3 has 13 amino acids. Deletions cut 5 bases from V and 0 bases from J, with 7 bases between. Germline V lookup: CDR1 PRHDT, CDR2 FYEKMQ (reference sequence). The CDR3 region has the DNA TGTGCCAGCAGCCCTCAAATGAACACTGAAGCTTTCTTT. Translating gives CASSPQMNTEAFF.

This chain joins TRBV5-4 and TRBJ2-7; the match to TRBD1 covers 8 bases. This CDR3 spans 14 amino acids. With V trimmed by 3 bases and J by 2 bases, 4 bases remained unmatched. CDR1 is SGHNT, CDR2 YYREEE, per germline (reference sequence). Written as DNA, the CDR3 is TGTGCCAGCAGCTCGGGACAGGAGGCCTACGAGCAGTACTTC. Translation: CASSSGQEAYEQYF.

For this clonotype: The junction shows a germline mismatch at one end, possibly a read error. This chain links TRBV19 with TRBJ1-4, with D possibly TRBD1 on 6 matching bases. CDR1 is LNHDA, CDR2 SQIVND, per germline (reference sequence). This CDR3 has 13 residues. The CDR3 DNA is TGTACCAGTAGTGCGACAGGCTATGAAAAACTGTTTTTT. Translating it yields CTSSATGYEKLFF.

This clonotype was seen a few times. This sequence joins TRBV12-3 or TRBV12-4 and TRBJ2-1, with D possibly being TRBD2 (5 bases). V was clipped by 3 bases and J by 5 bases, with 14 bases between them. The CDR3 length is 15 residues. The CDR3 coding sequence is TGTGCCAGCAGTTTGGTAGCGAAATCGAACAATGAGCAGTTCTTC. Protein sequence: CASSLVAKSNNEQFF.

This clonotype was observed a few times. The chain combines TRBV5-6 with TRBJ2-6; tentative D call: TRBD2 (5 bases). Trimming took off 2 bases at V and 0 bases at J, with 15 bases between the two ends. The germline gives CDR1 SGHDT, CDR2 YYEEEE. This CDR3 has 18 amino acids. CDR3 residues: CASSLGLPPDSGANVLTF. The CDR3 DNA sequence: TGTGCCAGCAGCTTAGGACTCCCTCCGGACTCTGGGGCCAACGTCCTGACTTTC.

CDR3 sequence: CASSLAPAGPRVEQYF. DNA of the CDR3: TGCGCCAGCAGCTTGGCACCCGCCGGTCCACGCGTGGAGCAGTACTTC. The gene calls are TRBV5-1 and TRBJ2-7; D is undetermined. V shed 0 bases and J shed 7 bases, with 20 bases lying between them. The CDR3 contains 16 residues. The V gene's germline CDR1 is SGHRS and CDR2 YFSETQ.

This clonotype has a handful of counts. J is TRBJ2-3 and V is TRBV19; D is possibly TRBD2 (6 bases). The CDR3 sequence is 17 residues long. The ends were cut back, 3 bases at V and 2 bases at J, with 18 bases in the middle. In germline, CDR1 is LNHDA, CDR2 SQIVND (reference sequence). The CDR3 DNA reads as TGTGCCAGTAGTATGGTGTTAGCGGACCTGAACACAGATACGCAGTATTTT. Its protein is CASSMVLADLNTDTQYF.

The chain recombines TRBV11-3 with TRBJ2-4; D ambiguous. V was clipped by 1 base and J by 7 bases, with 8 bases between them. Germline-derived CDR1 and CDR2 are SGHNT and YENEEA. There are 13 residues in the CDR3. The DNA of the CDR3 is TGTGCCAGCAGCTTAGGTAGTGGGAACATTCAGTACTTC. Translation gives CASSLGSGNIQYF.

V usage is TRBV7-8 and J usage is TRBJ2-2; a possible D gene is TRBD1 (6 bases). Germline V gene sequence: CDR1 SGHVS, CDR2 FQNEAQ. The V and J ends lost 8 bases and 8 bases respectively, with 12 bases between them. This CDR3 comprises 12 residues. The CDR3 sequence is CASEGVWGELFF. CDR3 nucleotides: TGTGCCAGCGAGGGGGTTTGGGGGGAGCTGTTTTTT.

This clonotype was detected ten times or more. The chain employs TRBV15 and TRBJ2-7; 7 bases fit TRBD1. From germline, CDR1 is LNHNV and CDR2 YYDKDF (reference sequence). There are 15 residues in the CDR3. J lost 3 bases, V lost 6 bases, and 11 bases had no gene match. Written as DNA, the CDR3 is TGTGCCACCAGTCCCAACAGGGGTCTTTTCTACGAGCAGTACTTC. Protein sequence: CATSPNRGLFYEQYF.

The chain joins TRBV24-1 to TRBJ2-3; 7 nucleotides align to TRBD1. Germline V gene data show CDR1 as KGHDR and CDR2 as SFDVKD. The CDR3 length is 13 residues. V shed 9 bases and J 4 bases; nucleotides not matched to a gene: 6. CDR3 nucleotide sequence: TGTGCCACCGGACAGGAAAGCTCAGATACGCAGTATTTT. Encoded protein: CATGQESSDTQYF.

The chain is built from TRBV28 and TRBJ2-7; D may be TRBD2 (7 bases). V lost 5 bases and J lost 4, with 18 bases in between. The germline V gene has CDR1 MDHEN and CDR2 SYDVKM. The CDR3 sequence is 15 residues long. This CDR3 is CASSIPAGHTYEQYF. CDR3 DNA sequence: TGTGCCAGCAGTATCCCAGCGGGACACACATACGAGCAGTACTTC.

The V gene is TRBV7-6, the J gene TRBJ1-2; D unresolved. The length of the CDR3 is 13 residues. Germline CDR1 reads SGHVS; CDR2 reads FNYEAQ. Trimming took 0 bases from V and 8 from J, leaving 10 bases between them. The CDR3 DNA reads as TGTGCCAGCAGCTTAGCGCACAGTAAGGGCTACACCTTC. This encodes CASSLAHSKGYTF. The full variable domain, rest sourced from reference TRBV7-6 and TRBJ1-2, is GAGVSQSPRYKVTKRGQDVALRCDPISGHVSLYWYRQALGQGPEFLTYFNYEAQQDKSGLPNDRFSAERPEGSISTLTIQRTEQRDSAMYRCASSLAHSKGYTFGSGTRLTVV.

This clonotype was picked up a small number of times. The chain recombines TRBV19 with TRBJ2-7; tentatively, D is TRBD1 (6 bases). Germline V lookup: CDR1 LNHDA, CDR2 SQIVND (reference sequence). V was cut by 5 bases and J by 1 base, with 12 bases left in between. The CDR3 runs 14 residues. This CDR3 is CASSATGLSYEQYF. The CDR3 region has the DNA TGTGCCAGTAGTGCGACAGGTCTTTCCTACGAGCAGTACTTC.

Regarding this clonotype: With a much larger clone just one base away, this may be a read error. The conserved phenylalanine or tryptophan is not found at the CDR3 terminus, so this likely reflects a read error. The chain recombines TRBV9 with TRBJ2-1; 7 bases fit TRBD1. Losses at the gene ends were 3 bases for V and 0 bases for J; bases not matched to a gene: 3. The CDR3 spans 15 residues. Germline lookup yields CDR1 SGDLS and CDR2 YYNGEE. As DNA, the CDR3 is TGTGCCAGCAGCGCAGGGGGTAGCTCCTACAATGAGCAGTTCTTG. Amino acid sequence: CASSAGGSSYNEQFL.

This clonotype has just a few counts. The chain carries TRBV11-2 and TRBJ2-1, with D unresolved. V lost 0 bases, J lost 16 bases, and 13 bases lay in between. In germline, CDR1 is SGHAT, CDR2 FQNNGV. CDR3 length: 12 residues. CDR3 sequence reads: CASSLDPRSSFF. DNA for the CDR3: TGTGCCAGCAGCTTAGATCCGAGGAGTTCCTTCTTC. The full variable domain, its missing parts supplied by reference TRBV11-2 and TRBJ2-1, is EAGVAQSPRYKIIEKRQSVAFWCNPISGHATLYWYQQILGQGPKLLIQFQNNGVVDDSQLPKDRFSAERLKGVDSTLKIQPAKLEDSAVYLCASSLDPRSSFFGPGTRLTVL.

This clonotype has only a few counts. The CDR3 spells CAVVKGEINEQFF. CDR3 in DNA: TGTGCCGTGGTAAAGGGGGAAATCAATGAGCAGTTCTTC. The chain employs TRBV12-3 or TRBV12-4 and TRBJ2-1, with D tentatively TRBD1 (6 bases). The CDR3 runs 13 residues. The V end lost 11 bases, the J end lost 6 bases, and 17 bases lay between the germline ends.

This chain connects TRBV7-9 to TRBJ1-1; a possible D gene is TRBD1 (6 bases). CDR3 length equals 10 residues. Trimming removed 6 bases from V and 8 bases from J, with 7 bases in between. CDR1 is SEHNR and CDR2 is FQNEAQ in the germline V gene (reference sequence). In DNA form, the CDR3 reads TGTGCCAGCAGGGGACAAGAAGCTTTCTTT. Residues: CASRGQEAFF.

This chain links TRBV27 with TRBJ1-5; a weak D match, TRBD1 (6 bases). The CDR3 has 16 residues. V was pared by 6 bases and J by 4 bases, with 19 bases between. CDR1 is MNHEY, CDR2 SMNVEV, per germline (reference sequence). CDR3 sequence: CASSSTMAGANQPQHF. In DNA, the CDR3 is TGTGCCAGCAGCTCTACGATGGCAGGGGCTAATCAGCCCCAGCATTTT.

This clonotype was counted a few times. Here the CDR3 reads CASSLAGVNTEAFF. DNA of the CDR3: TGTGCCAGCAGCTTAGCCGGAGTGAACACTGAAGCTTTCTTT. V is TRBV7-8 and J is TRBJ1-1; D gene ambiguous. Trimming took 0 bases from V and 0 from J, leaving 5 bases between them. The CDR3 runs 14 residues. Germline V gives CDR1 SGHVS, CDR2 FQNEAQ.

The chain has TRBV6-2 or TRBV6-3 and TRBJ1-6, with 8 bases lining up with TRBD1. Per germline, CDR1 MNHEY and CDR2 SVGEGT. The CDR3 spans 17 residues. V was clipped by 0 bases and J by 5 bases; unmatched bases: 6. For the CDR3, the DNA is TGTGCCAGCAGTTACTCCACCGGACAGGGAAATAATTCACCCCTCCACTTT. Encoded protein: CASSYSTGQGNNSPLHF.

The chain uses TRBV4-1 and TRBJ2-1, with 8 nucleotides matching TRBD2. The germline CDR1 and CDR2 sequences are MGHRA and YSYEKL. J was trimmed by 10 bases and V by 4 bases; bases with no gene match: 0. The CDR3 is made up of 11 amino acids. CDR3: CASSPGGEQFF. DNA for the CDR3: TGCGCCAGCAGCCCGGGGGGGGAGCAGTTCTTC.

This clonotype was found many times. The V gene is TRBV7-6, the J gene TRBJ2-7, with D perhaps TRBD1 (6 bases). The V gene lost 3 bases and the J gene lost 2 bases, with 8 bases spanning the gap. This CDR3 is built from 13 residues. CDR1 and CDR2 (germline): SGHVS, FNYEAQ. The CDR3: CASSFNRAYEQYF. CDR3 nucleotides: TGTGCCAGCAGCTTTAACAGGGCCTACGAGCAGTACTTC.

This clonotype was seen only once. The chain carries TRBV19 and TRBJ2-7; D gene ambiguous. CDR3 length: 13 residues. Germline loops: CDR1 LNHDA, CDR2 SQIVND (reference sequence). V lost 5 bases, J lost 1 base, and 9 bases lay in between. DNA for the CDR3: TGTGCCAGTAGTGACCTAGTATCCTACGAGCAGTACTTC. This sequence encodes CASSDLVSYEQYF.